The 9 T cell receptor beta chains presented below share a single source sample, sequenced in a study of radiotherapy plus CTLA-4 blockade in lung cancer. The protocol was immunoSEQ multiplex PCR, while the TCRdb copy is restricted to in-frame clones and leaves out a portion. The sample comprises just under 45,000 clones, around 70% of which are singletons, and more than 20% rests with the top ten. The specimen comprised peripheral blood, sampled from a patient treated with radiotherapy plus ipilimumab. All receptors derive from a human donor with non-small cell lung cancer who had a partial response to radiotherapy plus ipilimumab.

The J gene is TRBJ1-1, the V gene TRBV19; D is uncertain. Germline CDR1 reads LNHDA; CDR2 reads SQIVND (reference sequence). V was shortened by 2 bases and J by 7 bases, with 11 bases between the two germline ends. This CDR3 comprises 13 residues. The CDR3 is CASSISGGREAFF. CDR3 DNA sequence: TGTGCCAGTAGTATATCCGGAGGACGTGAAGCTTTCTTT.

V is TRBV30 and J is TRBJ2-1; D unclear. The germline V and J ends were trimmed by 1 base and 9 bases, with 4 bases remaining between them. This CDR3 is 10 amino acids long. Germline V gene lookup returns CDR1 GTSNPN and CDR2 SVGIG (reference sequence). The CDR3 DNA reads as TGTGCCTGGAGTGAGAGTGAGCAGTTCTTC. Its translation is CAWSESEQFF.

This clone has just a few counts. CDR3 sequence reads: CASSGGGIGLFF. CDR3 coding DNA: TGTGCCAGCAGCGGGGGAGGTATAGGGCTGTTTTTT. This chain connects TRBV9 to TRBJ2-2; D might be TRBD2 (6 bases). The CDR3 has 12 residues. Trimming shortened V by 3 bases and J by 13 bases, and 13 bases separated the two germline ends. CDR1 is SGDLS, CDR2 YYNGEE, per germline.

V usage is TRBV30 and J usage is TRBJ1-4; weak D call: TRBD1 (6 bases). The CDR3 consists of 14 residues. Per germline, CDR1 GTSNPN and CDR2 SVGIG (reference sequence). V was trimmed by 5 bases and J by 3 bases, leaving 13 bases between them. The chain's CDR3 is CAWEGRGPNEKLFF. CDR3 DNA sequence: TGTGCCTGGGAGGGCAGGGGACCTAATGAAAAACTGTTTTTT. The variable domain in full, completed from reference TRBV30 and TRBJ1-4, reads SQTIHQWPATLVQPVGSPLSLECTVEGTSNPNLYWYRQAAGRGLQLLFYSVGIGQISSEVPQNLSASRPQDRQFILSSKKLLLSDSGFYLCAWEGRGPNEKLFFGSGTQLSVL.

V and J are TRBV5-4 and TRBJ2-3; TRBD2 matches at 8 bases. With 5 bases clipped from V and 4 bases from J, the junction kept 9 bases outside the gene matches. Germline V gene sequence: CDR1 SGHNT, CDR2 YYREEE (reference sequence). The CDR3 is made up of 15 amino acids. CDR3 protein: CASSPERERSDTQYF. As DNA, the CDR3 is TGTGCCAGCAGTCCCGAGCGGGAGCGATCAGATACGCAGTATTTT.

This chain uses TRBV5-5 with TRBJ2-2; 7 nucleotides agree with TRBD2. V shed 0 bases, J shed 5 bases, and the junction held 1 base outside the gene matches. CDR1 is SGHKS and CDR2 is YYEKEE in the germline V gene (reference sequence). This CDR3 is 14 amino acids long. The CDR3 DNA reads TGTGCCAGCAGCTTGGCTAGCGGTACCGGGGAGCTGTTTTTT. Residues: CASSLASGTGELFF.

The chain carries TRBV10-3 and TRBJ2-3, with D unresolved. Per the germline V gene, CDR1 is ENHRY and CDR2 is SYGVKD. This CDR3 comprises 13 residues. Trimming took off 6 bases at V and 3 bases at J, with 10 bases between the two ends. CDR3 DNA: TGTGCCATCAGCTTCACGACAACAGATACGCAGTATTTT. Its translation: CAISFTTTDTQYF.

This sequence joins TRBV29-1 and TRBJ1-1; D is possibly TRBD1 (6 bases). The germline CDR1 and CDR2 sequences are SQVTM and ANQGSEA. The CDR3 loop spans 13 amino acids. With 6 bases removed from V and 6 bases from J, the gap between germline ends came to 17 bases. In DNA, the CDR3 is TGCAGCGTAGCCGGGACATGGCTCTCTGAAGCTTTCTTT. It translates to CSVAGTWLSEAFF.

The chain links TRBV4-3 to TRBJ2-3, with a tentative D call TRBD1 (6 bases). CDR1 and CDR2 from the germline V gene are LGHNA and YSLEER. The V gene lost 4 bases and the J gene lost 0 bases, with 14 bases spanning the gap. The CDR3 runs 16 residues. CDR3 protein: CASSPSAQGSTDTQYF. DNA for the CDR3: TGCGCCAGCAGCCCCAGTGCCCAGGGGAGCACAGATACGCAGTATTTT.